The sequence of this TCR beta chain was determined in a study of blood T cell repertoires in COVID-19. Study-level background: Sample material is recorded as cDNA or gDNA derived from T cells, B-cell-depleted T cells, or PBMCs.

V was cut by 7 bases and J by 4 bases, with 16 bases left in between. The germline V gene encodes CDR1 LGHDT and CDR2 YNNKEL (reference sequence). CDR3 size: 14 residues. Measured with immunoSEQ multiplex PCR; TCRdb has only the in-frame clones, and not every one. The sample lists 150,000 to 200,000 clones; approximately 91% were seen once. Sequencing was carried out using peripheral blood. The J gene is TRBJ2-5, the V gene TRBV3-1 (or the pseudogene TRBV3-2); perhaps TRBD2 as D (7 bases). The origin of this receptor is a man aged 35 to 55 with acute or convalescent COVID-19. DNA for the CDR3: TGTGCCAGCACTCTAAGGGGGGGCGTAGAGACCCAGTACTTC. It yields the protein CASTLRGGVETQYF.